A selection of T cell receptor beta chains follows, all from one sample in a study of T cells expressing NK-cell markers. One entry per CDR3 protein, without DNA, is what TCRdb gives after re-calling the 5' RACE reads. The sample totals about 260,000 distinct CDR3 sequences. Sequenced material: blood T cells: a sorted CD56 or NKG2C T cell subset, CD4+ or CD8+ T cells, or bulk PBMC T cells (not recorded which). These receptors came from a woman aged 18 to 75 in good health. Both conserved end residues are part of each CDR3.

v_gene: TRBV5-1
j_gene: TRBJ2-1
CDR3aa: CASSLARLAGVREQFF

v_gene: TRBV5-1
j_gene: TRBJ2-1
CDR3aa: CASSLETSGRIKGYEQFF

v_gene: TRBV10-3
j_gene: TRBJ2-7
CDR3aa: CAISEPWTGSYEQYF

v_gene: TRBV28
j_gene: TRBJ2-4
CDR3aa: CASSLRAGGGIQYF

v_gene: TRBV12-3/TRBV12-4
j_gene: TRBJ2-7
CDR3aa: CASSLDLGTGNEQYF

v_gene: TRBV19
j_gene: TRBJ1-5
CDR3aa: CARGFASNQPQHF

v_gene: TRBV10-3
j_gene: TRBJ2-4
CDR3aa: CAISESREDIQYF

v_gene: TRBV20-1
j_gene: TRBJ1-4
CDR3aa: CSGIQGINEKLFF

v_gene: TRBV21-1
j_gene: TRBJ2-1
CDR3aa: CASSPRRLAGDNEQFF

v_gene: TRBV4-1
j_gene: TRBJ2-1
CDR3aa: CASSHSPGLAGNEQFF

v_gene: TRBV7-3
j_gene: TRBJ2-1
CDR3aa: CASSPGLAGSIGNEQFF

v_gene: TRBV7-2
j_gene: TRBJ1-5
CDR3aa: CASSPQGPNQPQHF

v_gene: TRBV7-2
j_gene: TRBJ1-1
CDR3aa: CASSLDRTDEAFF

v_gene: TRBV20-1
j_gene: TRBJ2-1
CDR3aa: CSASGILAGGVDEQFF

v_gene: TRBV4-3
j_gene: TRBJ2-3
CDR3aa: CASSQILQGALTDTQYF

v_gene: TRBV11-1
j_gene: TRBJ1-6
CDR3aa: CASSPADGTHNSPLHF

v_gene: TRBV12-3/TRBV12-4
j_gene: TRBJ2-5
CDR3aa: CASSFSQLVRETQYF

v_gene: TRBV5-6
j_gene: TRBJ2-4
CDR3aa: CASSLTPGRVSAKNIQYF

v_gene: TRBV5-5
j_gene: TRBJ2-5
CDR3aa: CASSLPARETQYF

v_gene: TRBV18
j_gene: TRBJ1-5
CDR3aa: CASSPLGWDSNQPQHF

v_gene: TRBV14
j_gene: TRBJ2-3
CDR3aa: CASSQDRVPTDTQYF

v_gene: TRBV11-1
j_gene: TRBJ2-1
CDR3aa: CASSLQDRNEQFF

v_gene: TRBV3-1
j_gene: TRBJ2-3
CDR3aa: CASSRGLVGTDTQYF

v_gene: TRBV29-1
j_gene: TRBJ1-2
CDR3aa: CSVDETDPYGYTF

v_gene: TRBV7-6
j_gene: TRBJ1-4
CDR3aa: CASSLAGAQGEKLFF

v_gene: TRBV28
j_gene: TRBJ2-7
CDR3aa: CASSLSVGEQYF

v_gene: TRBV7-2
j_gene: TRBJ2-3
CDR3aa: CASSFGLAADTQYF

v_gene: TRBV28
j_gene: TRBJ1-1
CDR3aa: CASSTNREGGTEAFF